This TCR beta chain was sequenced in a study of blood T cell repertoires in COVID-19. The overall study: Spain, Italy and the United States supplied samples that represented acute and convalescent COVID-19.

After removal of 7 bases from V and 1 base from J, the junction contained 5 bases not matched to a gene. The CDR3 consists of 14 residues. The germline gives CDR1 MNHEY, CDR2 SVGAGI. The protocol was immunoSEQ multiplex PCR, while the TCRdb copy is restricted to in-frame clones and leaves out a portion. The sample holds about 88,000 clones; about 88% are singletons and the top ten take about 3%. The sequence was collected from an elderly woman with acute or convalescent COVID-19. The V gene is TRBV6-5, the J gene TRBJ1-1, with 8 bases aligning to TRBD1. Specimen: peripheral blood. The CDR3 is CASTYRGENTEAFF. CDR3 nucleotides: TGTGCCAGCACCTACAGGGGGGAGAACACTGAAGCTTTCTTT.